These T cell receptor beta chains were read from a single sample in a study of molecular identifiers for immune sequencing clone quantification. Via MiXCR, TCRdb re-called the PCR reads, giving one row per CDR3 protein. The top ten hold roughly 0.79% of the sample, which has about 510,000 distinct CDR3 sequences, about 25% seen once. What was sequenced was naive CD8+ T cells from blood, with Jurkat cell RNA spiked in. The source of these receptors is a human donor in good health. Some libraries in this study had Jurkat cell RNA spiked in. The CDR3 runs from the conserved cysteine through the conserved F or W. Each record gives: J gene, D gene, V gene, clone size, CDR3 protein, CDR3 DNA. A D gene is named only where the DNA matches it firmly. Size values are once, few and many counts, or a class for expanded clones, and some rows have none.

TRBJ1-2 TRBD1 TRBV19 NA CASRTPDRGDRGYTF TGTGCCAGTAGAACCCCGGACAGGGGGGATCGTGGCTACACCTTC
TRBJ2-1 TRBD2 TRBV12-3/TRBV12-4 few CASSPTGLATNEQFF TGTGCCAGCAGTCCGACGGGACTAGCGACGAATGAGCAGTTCTTC
TRBJ2-7 TRBD2 TRBV20-1 NA CSASSEGRGGYYEQYF TGCAGTGCAAGTAGCGAGGGGCGGGGGGGCTATTACGAGCAGTACTTC
TRBJ1-5 NA TRBV7-8 NA CASSFGGVTQPQHF TGTGCCAGCAGCTTCGGAGGGGTTACTCAGCCCCAGCATTTT
TRBJ2-1 TRBD2 TRBV9 few CASSTSEEQFF TGTGCCAGCAGTACTAGCGAGGAGCAGTTCTTC
TRBJ2-7 NA TRBV5-8 NA CASAIWGYEQYF TGTGCCAGCGCGATATGGGGGTACGAGCAGTACTTC
TRBJ2-7 TRBD2 TRBV11-1 NA CASSVGLAGGKSYEQYF TGTGCCAGCAGCGTCGGACTAGCGGGAGGGAAATCCTACGAGCAGTACTTC
TRBJ1-4 NA TRBV12-3/TRBV12-4 NA CASRPDSLNEKLFF TGTGCCAGCAGACCGGACAGCCTTAATGAAAAACTGTTTTTT
TRBJ2-4 NA TRBV4-1 NA CASSQDRWGRNIQYF TGCGCCAGCAGCCAAGATCGATGGGGCCGGAACATTCAGTACTTC
TRBJ2-3 NA TRBV9 few CASNRDDTDTQYF TGTGCCAGCAACCGGGACGACACAGATACGCAGTATTTT
TRBJ1-1 NA TRBV6-5 few CASAHARETATEAFF TGTGCCAGCGCTCACGCCAGGGAGACAGCCACTGAAGCTTTCTTT
TRBJ2-5 NA TRBV19 NA CASSISGGTQYF TGTGCCAGTAGTATTAGTGGAGGGACCCAGTACTTC
TRBJ2-5 TRBD2 TRBV2 few CASSEIVLAGGRETQYF TGTGCCAGCAGTGAAATTGTACTAGCGGGGGGGAGAGAGACCCAGTACTTC
TRBJ2-1 NA TRBV6-2/TRBV6-3 few CASSYLRQPIGEQFF TGTGCCAGTAGTTACCTTAGACAGCCGATAGGTGAGCAGTTCTTC
TRBJ2-7 TRBD1 TRBV6-5 NA CASSYETGHPSYEQYF TGTGCCAGCAGTTACGAGACAGGGCATCCCTCCTACGAGCAGTACTTC
TRBJ2-1 NA TRBV7-9 many CASSLAFGARGNEQFF TGTGCCAGCAGCTTAGCTTTTGGGGCCCGAGGGAATGAGCAGTTCTTC
TRBJ2-1 TRBD2 TRBV27 NA CASRPGLAGFNEQFF TGTGCCAGCAGGCCGGGACTAGCGGGGTTCAATGAGCAGTTCTTC
TRBJ1-5 NA TRBV28 many CASSLKMTSNQPQHF TGTGCCAGCAGTCTAAAGATGACTAGCAATCAGCCCCAGCATTTT
TRBJ1-1 NA TRBV14 many CASSQDGRTTNEAFF TGTGCCAGCAGCCAAGATGGCCGGACAACGAATGAAGCTTTCTTT
TRBJ1-4 TRBD1 TRBV28 few CASSPQGAVYEKLFF TGTGCCAGCAGTCCCCAGGGGGCGGTGTATGAAAAACTGTTTTTT
TRBJ2-7 NA TRBV28 NA CASRRYEQYF TGTGCCAGCCGACGCTACGAGCAGTACTTC
TRBJ1-4 NA TRBV12-3/TRBV12-4 many CASSSRADRVEKLFF TGTGCCAGCAGTTCTAGGGCAGACCGGGTTGAAAAACTGTTTTTT
TRBJ2-7 NA TRBV4-3 NA CASSQEEGPGYEQYF TGCGCCAGCAGCCAAGAGGAGGGGCCGGGCTACGAGCAGTACTTC
TRBJ1-6 NA TRBV18 NA CASPRGVSSYNSPLHF TGTGCCAGCCCCCGCGGGGTTAGCTCCTATAATTCACCCCTCCACTTT
TRBJ2-7 NA TRBV2 NA CASSDPTVPIPYEQYF TGTGCCAGCAGCGACCCGACAGTACCAATTCCCTACGAGCAGTACTTC
TRBJ2-7 TRBD1 TRBV12-3/TRBV12-4 NA CASRSGQDSYEQYF TGTGCCAGCAGATCGGGACAGGACTCCTACGAGCAGTACTTC
TRBJ2-5 TRBD2 TRBV7-2 NA CASSPGWSGGYQETQYF TGTGCCAGCAGCCCCGGTTGGAGCGGGGGGTACCAAGAGACCCAGTACTTC
TRBJ1-2 NA TRBV27 NA CASSFSGSLYGYTF TGTGCCAGCAGTTTCTCCGGGAGCCTCTATGGCTACACCTTC
TRBJ1-1 TRBD1 TRBV6-2/TRBV6-3 many CASSGQGAGTEAFF TGTGCCAGCAGTGGACAGGGGGCAGGCACTGAAGCTTTCTTT
TRBJ2-7 NA TRBV6-2/TRBV6-3 NA CASTDRQVHEQYF TGTGCCAGCACTGACAGACAGGTCCACGAGCAGTACTTC
TRBJ1-1 NA TRBV7-9 many CASSSWGENTEAFF TGTGCCAGCAGCTCCTGGGGGGAGAACACTGAAGCTTTCTTT
TRBJ2-3 TRBD1 TRBV4-1 NA CASSQDPSGQAQRYGTDTQYF TGCGCCAGCAGCCAAGATCCTTCGGGACAGGCCCAACGTTATGGCACAGATACGCAGTATTTT
TRBJ2-2 NA TRBV27 few CASSLLGSRLFF TGTGCCAGCAGTTTATTAGGATCTAGACTGTTTTTT
TRBJ1-6 NA TRBV27 NA CASSPGNYNSPLHF TGTGCCAGCAGCCCCGGTAATTATAATTCACCCCTCCACTTT
TRBJ1-2 NA TRBV18 NA CASSHNKDYGYTF TGTGCCAGCTCACACAATAAGGACTATGGCTACACCTTC
TRBJ2-2 NA TRBV24-1 NA CATSAGTFPTGELFF TGTGCCACCAGTGCTGGGACATTCCCCACCGGGGAGCTGTTTTTT
TRBJ2-3 NA TRBV7-9 NA CASSPTENTDTQYF TGTGCCAGCAGCCCGACAGAGAACACAGATACGCAGTATTTT
TRBJ2-3 NA TRBV29-1 NA CSDRDTDTQYF TGCAGCGACAGGGACACAGATACGCAGTATTTT
TRBJ2-2 NA TRBV20-1 few CSARDTGPLNTGELFF TGCAGTGCTAGAGATACGGGACCGTTGAACACCGGGGAGCTGTTTTTT
TRBJ2-1 NA TRBV29-1 NA CSVDWPSYNEQFF TGCAGCGTTGACTGGCCCTCCTACAATGAGCAGTTCTTC
TRBJ2-3 NA TRBV9 NA CASSDGLQPGTDTQYF TGTGCCAGCAGCGATGGACTACAACCCGGCACAGATACGCAGTATTTT
TRBJ2-5 NA TRBV4-3 few CASSPTLEGVLETQYF TGCGCCAGCAGCCCTACCCTGGAGGGGGTTTTGGAGACCCAGTACTTC
TRBJ2-7 TRBD2 TRBV19 NA CASSISPTGTTLSYEQYF TGTGCCAGTAGTATTTCGCCGACCGGGACTACACTCTCCTACGAGCAGTACTTC
TRBJ2-3 NA TRBV7-9 many CASRGDDHSSTDTQYF TGTGCCAGCAGGGGCGACGACCACTCTAGCACAGATACGCAGTATTTT